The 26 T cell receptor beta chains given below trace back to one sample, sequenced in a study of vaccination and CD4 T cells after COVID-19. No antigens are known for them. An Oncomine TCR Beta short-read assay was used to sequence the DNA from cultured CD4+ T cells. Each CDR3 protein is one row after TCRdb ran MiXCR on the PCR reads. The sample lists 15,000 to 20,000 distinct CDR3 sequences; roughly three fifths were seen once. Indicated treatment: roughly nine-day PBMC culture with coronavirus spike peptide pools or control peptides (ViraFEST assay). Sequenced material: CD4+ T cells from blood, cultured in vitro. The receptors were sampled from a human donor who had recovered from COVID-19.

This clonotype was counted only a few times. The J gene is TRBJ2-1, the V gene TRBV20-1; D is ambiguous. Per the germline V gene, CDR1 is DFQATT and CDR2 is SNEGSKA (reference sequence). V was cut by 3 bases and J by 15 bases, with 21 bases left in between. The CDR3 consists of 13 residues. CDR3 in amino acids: CSASNLGDQDPFF. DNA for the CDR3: TGCAGTGCTAGTAACCTTGGCGATCAAGATCCGTTCTTC.

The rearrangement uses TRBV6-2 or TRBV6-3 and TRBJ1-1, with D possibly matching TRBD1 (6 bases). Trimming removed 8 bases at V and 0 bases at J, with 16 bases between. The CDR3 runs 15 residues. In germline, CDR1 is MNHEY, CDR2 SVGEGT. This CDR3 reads CASRGGAFMNTEAFF. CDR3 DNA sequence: TGTGCCAGCCGAGGGGGGGCTTTCATGAACACTGAAGCTTTCTTT.

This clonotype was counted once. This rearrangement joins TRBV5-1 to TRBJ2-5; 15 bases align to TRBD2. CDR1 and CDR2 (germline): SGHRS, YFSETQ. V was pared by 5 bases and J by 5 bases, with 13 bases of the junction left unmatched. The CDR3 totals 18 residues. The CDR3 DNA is TGCGCCAGCAGACCAGCCGGGACTAGCGGGGGGATCCCGGAGACCCAGTACTTC. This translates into CASRPAGTSGGIPETQYF.

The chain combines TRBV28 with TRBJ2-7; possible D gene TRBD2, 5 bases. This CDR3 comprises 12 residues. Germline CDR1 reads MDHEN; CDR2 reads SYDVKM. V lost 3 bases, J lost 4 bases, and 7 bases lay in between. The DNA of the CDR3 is TGTGCCAGCAGTTTGCGAGGGTACGAGCAGTACTTC. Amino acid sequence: CASSLRGYEQYF.

The CDR3 sequence: CASSEGRRGTQYF. In DNA form, the CDR3 reads TGTGCCAGCAGTGAAGGTCGGAGAGGGACCCAGTACTTC. The chain has TRBV2 and TRBJ2-5; D remains unclear. This CDR3 comprises 13 residues. Germline V lookup: CDR1 SNHLY, CDR2 FYNNEI. Trimming shortened V by 1 base and J by 7 bases, and 10 bases separated the two germline ends.

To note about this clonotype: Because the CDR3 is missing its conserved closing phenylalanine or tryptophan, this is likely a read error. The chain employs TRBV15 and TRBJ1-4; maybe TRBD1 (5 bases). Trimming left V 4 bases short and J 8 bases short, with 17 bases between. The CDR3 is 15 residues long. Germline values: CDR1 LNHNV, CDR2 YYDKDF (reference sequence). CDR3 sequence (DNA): TGTGCCACCAGCACCACAGGCATGGCTATCGAAAAACTGTTTTCT. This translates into CATSTTGMAIEKLFS.

CDR3 sequence reads: CASATLPPDTQYF. CDR3 DNA: TGTGCCAGCGCAACCCTCCCCCCAGATACGCAGTATTTT. This rearrangement joins TRBV27 to TRBJ2-3; no clear D gene. Trimming shortened V by 8 bases and J by 4 bases, and 13 bases separated the two germline ends. The germline CDR1 and CDR2 sequences are MNHEY and SMNVEV (reference sequence). The CDR3 runs 13 residues.

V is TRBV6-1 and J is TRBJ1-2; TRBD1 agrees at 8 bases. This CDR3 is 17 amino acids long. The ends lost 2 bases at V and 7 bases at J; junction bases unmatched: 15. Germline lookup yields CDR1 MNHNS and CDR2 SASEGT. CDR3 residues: CASSEQGAASRRLGYTF. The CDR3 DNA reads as TGTGCCAGCAGTGAACAGGGGGCTGCAAGTCGTCGTCTTGGCTACACCTTC.

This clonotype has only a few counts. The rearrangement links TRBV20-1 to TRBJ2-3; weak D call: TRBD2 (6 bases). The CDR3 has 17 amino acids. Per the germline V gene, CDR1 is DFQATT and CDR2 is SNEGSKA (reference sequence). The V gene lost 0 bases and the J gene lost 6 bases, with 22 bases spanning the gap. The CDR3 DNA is TGCAGTGCTAGAGAGTGGAGGGCACAAGGGGCCACGGATACGCAGTATTTT. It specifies CSAREWRAQGATDTQYF.

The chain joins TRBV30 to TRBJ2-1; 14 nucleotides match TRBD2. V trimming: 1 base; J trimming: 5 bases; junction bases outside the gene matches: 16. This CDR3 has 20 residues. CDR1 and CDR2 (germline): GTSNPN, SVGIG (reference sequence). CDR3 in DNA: TGTGCCTGGAGTGCTGCGGGACTAGCGGGAGTAGGGGTTGTGCACAATGAGCAGTTCTTC. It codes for CAWSAAGLAGVGVVHNEQFF.

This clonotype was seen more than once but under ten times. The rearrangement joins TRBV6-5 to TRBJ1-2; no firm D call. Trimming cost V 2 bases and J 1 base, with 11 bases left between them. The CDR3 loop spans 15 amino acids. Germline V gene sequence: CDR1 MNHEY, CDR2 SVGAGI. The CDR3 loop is CASSYVAGLNYGYTF. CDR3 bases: TGTGCCAGCAGTTACGTGGCAGGCCTTAACTATGGCTACACCTTC.

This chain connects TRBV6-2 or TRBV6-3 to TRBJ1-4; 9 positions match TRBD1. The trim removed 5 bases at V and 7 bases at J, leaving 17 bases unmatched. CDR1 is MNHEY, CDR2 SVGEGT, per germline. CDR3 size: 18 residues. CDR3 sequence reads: CASSQTGTGIQLFEKLFF. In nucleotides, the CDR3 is TGTGCCAGCAGTCAGACCGGGACAGGGATCCAACTATTTGAAAAACTGTTTTTT.

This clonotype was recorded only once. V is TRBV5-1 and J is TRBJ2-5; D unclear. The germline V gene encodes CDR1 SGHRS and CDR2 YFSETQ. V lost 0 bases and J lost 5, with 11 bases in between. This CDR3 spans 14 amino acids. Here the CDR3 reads CASSLAENWETQYF. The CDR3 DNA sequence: TGCGCCAGCAGCTTGGCTGAAAACTGGGAGACCCAGTACTTC.

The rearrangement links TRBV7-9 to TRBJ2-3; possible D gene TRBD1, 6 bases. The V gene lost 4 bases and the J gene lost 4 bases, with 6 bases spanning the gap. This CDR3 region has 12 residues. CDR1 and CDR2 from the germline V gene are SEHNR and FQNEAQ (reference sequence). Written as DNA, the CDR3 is TGTGCCAGCAGCTACAGGGCAGATACGCAGTATTTT. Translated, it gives CASSYRADTQYF.

In DNA form, the CDR3 reads TGTGCCAGCAGCCAAGAATTCGGCAAGAACTATGGCTACACCTTC. Translation gives CASSQEFGKNYGYTF. The chain couples TRBV4-2 to TRBJ1-2; D unclear. The V gene's germline CDR1 is LGHNA and CDR2 YNFKEQ. The V and J ends lost 0 bases and 2 bases respectively, with 10 bases between them. The CDR3 consists of 15 residues.

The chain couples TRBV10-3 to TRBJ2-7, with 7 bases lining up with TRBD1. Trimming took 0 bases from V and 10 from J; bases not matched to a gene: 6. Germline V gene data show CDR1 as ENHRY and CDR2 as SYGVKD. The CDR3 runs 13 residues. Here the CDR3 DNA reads TGTGCCATCAGTGAGTCCGAGACAGGGATACAGTACTTC. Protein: CAISESETGIQYF.

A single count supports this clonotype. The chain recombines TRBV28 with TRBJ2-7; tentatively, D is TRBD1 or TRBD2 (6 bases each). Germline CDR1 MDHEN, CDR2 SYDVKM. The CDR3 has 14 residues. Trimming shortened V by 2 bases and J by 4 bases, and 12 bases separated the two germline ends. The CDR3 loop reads CASSLPPGAYEQYF. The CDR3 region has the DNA TGTGCCAGCAGTTTACCCCCGGGGGCGTACGAGCAGTACTTC.

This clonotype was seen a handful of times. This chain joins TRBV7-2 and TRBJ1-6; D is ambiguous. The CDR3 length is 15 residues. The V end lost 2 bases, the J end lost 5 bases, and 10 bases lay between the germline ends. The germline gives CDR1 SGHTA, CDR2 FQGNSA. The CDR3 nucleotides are TGTGCCAGCAGCTTATCTAGGACGAATAATTCACCCCTCCACTTT. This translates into CASSLSRTNNSPLHF. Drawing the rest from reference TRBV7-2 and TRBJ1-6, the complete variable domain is GAGVSQSPSNKVTEKGKDVELRCDPISGHTALYWYRQSLGQGLEFLIYFQGNSAPDKSGLPSDRFSAERTGGSVSTLTIQRTQQEDSAVYLCASSLSRTNNSPLHFGNGTRLTVT.

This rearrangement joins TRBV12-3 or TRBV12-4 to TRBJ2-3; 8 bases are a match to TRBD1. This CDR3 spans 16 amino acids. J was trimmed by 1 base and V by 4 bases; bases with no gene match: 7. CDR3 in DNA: TGTGCCAGCAGTTCATACAGGGGGATTGGCACAGATACGCAGTATTTT. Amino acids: CASSSYRGIGTDTQYF.

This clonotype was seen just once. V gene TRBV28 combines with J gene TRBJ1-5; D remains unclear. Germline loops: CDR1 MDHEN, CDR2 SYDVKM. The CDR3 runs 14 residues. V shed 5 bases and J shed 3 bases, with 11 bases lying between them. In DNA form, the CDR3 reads TGTGCCAGCAGTCCCGACCGTATCAATCAGCCCCAGCATTTT. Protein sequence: CASSPDRINQPQHF. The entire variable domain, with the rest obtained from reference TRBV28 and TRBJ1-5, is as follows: DVKVTQSSRYLVKRTGEKVFLECVQDMDHENMFWYRQDPGLGLRLIYFSYDVKMKEKGDIPEGYSVSREKKERFSLILESASTNQTSMYLCASSPDRINQPQHFGDGTRLSIL.

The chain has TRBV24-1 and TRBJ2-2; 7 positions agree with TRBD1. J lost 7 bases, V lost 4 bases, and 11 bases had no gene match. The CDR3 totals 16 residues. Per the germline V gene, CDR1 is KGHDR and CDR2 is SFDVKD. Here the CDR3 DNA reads TGTGCCACCAGTGACCCTACTACAGGGGACAGCGGGGAGCTGTTTTTT. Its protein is CATSDPTTGDSGELFF.

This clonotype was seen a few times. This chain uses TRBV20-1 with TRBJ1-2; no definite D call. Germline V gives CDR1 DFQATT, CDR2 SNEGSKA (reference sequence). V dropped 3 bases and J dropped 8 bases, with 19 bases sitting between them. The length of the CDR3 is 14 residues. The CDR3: CSASLLVFSRGYTF. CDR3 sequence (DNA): TGCAGTGCTAGTTTACTGGTCTTTTCTAGGGGCTACACCTTC.

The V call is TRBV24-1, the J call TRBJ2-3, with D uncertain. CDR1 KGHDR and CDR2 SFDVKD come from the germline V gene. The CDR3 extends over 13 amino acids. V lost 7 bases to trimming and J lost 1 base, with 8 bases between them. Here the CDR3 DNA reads TGTGCCACCAGCGCTCCGGGCACAGATACGCAGTATTTT. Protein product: CATSAPGTDTQYF.

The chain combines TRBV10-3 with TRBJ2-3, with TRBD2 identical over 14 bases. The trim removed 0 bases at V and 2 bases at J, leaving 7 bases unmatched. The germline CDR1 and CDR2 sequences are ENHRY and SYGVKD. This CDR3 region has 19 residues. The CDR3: CAISESNGLAGGPTDTQYF. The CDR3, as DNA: TGTGCCATCAGTGAGTCGAATGGACTAGCGGGAGGTCCCACAGATACGCAGTATTTT.

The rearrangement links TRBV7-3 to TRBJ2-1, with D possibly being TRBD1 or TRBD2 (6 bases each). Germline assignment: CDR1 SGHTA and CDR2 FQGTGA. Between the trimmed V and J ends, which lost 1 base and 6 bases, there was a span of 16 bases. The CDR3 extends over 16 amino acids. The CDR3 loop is CASSLNVGGTLNEQFF. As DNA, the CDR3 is TGTGCCAGCAGCTTAAACGTGGGGGGCACACTCAATGAGCAGTTCTTC.

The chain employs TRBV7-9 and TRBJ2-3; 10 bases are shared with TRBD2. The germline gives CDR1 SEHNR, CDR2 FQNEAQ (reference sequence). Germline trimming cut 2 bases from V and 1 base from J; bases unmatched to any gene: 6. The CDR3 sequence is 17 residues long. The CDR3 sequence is CASSLLSGGLRTDTQYF. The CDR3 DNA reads TGTGCCAGCAGCTTACTTAGCGGGGGGCTACGCACAGATACGCAGTATTTT. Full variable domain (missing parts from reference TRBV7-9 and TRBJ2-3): DTGVSQNPRHKITKRGQNVTFRCDPISEHNRLYWYRQTLGQGPEFLTYFQNEAQLEKSRLLSDRFSAERPKGSFSTLEIQRTEQGDSAMYLCASSLLSGGLRTDTQYFGPGTRLTVL.